Listed here are 8 T cell receptor beta chains from one sample, sequenced in a study of memory CD4+ T cells and cytomegalovirus serostatus. The sort gate was single viable CD3+CD4+CD8-CD45RO+ cells for memory CD4+ T cells. Assay: immunoSEQ multiplex PCR; the TCRdb copy retains only in-frame clones and omits some. The profile shows tens of thousands of clones, 70% to 85% of them singletons. The sequenced material came from memory CD4+ T cells from blood. Receptors originate from an adult in good health and CMV-seronegative.

This clone has just a few counts. The chain combines TRBV9 with TRBJ2-2; D is possibly TRBD1 (7 bases). V was pared by 3 bases and J by 5 bases, with 14 bases between. The CDR3 totals 15 residues. CDR1 is SGDLS, CDR2 YYNGEE, per germline. CDR3 loop: CASSAQGGQTGELFF. The DNA of the CDR3 is TGTGCCAGCAGCGCTCAGGGGGGTCAGACCGGGGAGCTGTTTTTT.

The V and J genes are TRBV4-2 and TRBJ1-2, with D perhaps TRBD1 (5 bases). CDR1 and CDR2 from the germline V gene are LGHNA and YNFKEQ. V lost 0 bases and J lost 4, with 12 bases in between. This CDR3 spans 15 amino acids. The CDR3 DNA is TGTGCCAGCAGCCAAGACGGGGGATCCCTCTATGGCTACACCTTC. Translating it yields CASSQDGGSLYGYTF.

The chain combines TRBV7-2 with TRBJ1-6; TRBD1 matches at 9 bases. The CDR3 contains 19 residues. Per the germline V gene, CDR1 is SGHTA and CDR2 is FQGNSA. The V gene end was trimmed by 1 base and the J gene end by 8 bases; junction bases not matched to a gene: 15. The CDR3 DNA is TGTGCCAGCAGCTTAGATCCGGGACAGGGACTTAAATGGGATTCACCCCTCCACTTT. Encoded protein: CASSLDPGQGLKWDSPLHF.

This clone is a singleton in its sample. J is TRBJ2-2 and V is TRBV5-5, with D hard to call. The CDR3 runs 13 residues. Trimming removed 1 base at V and 6 bases at J, with 7 bases between. Germline values: CDR1 SGHKS, CDR2 YYEKEE (reference sequence). CDR3 coding DNA: TGTGCCAGCAGCTTGTCATTATCCGGGGAGCTGTTTTTT. Its translation: CASSLSLSGELFF.

V and J are TRBV5-1 and TRBJ2-3; unclear D gene. Germline loops: CDR1 SGHRS, CDR2 YFSETQ. The V and J ends lost 3 bases and 5 bases respectively, with 13 bases between them. The CDR3 spans 14 residues. The CDR3 DNA reads TGCGCCAGCAGCTCTTACGCTGGGCGAGATACGCAGTATTTT. Translated: CASSSYAGRDTQYF.

The chain joins TRBV10-3 to TRBJ2-3, with D perhaps TRBD1 or TRBD2 (6 bases each). The germline V and J ends were trimmed by 4 bases and 0 bases, with 11 bases remaining between them. Germline assignment: CDR1 ENHRY and CDR2 SYGVKD. There are 15 residues in the CDR3. CDR3 sequence (DNA): TGTGCCATCAGTGGAAGAGGGGGGAGCACAGATACGCAGTATTTT. It specifies CAISGRGGSTDTQYF.

The chain joins TRBV7-8 to TRBJ1-2, with D perhaps matching TRBD1 (5 bases). V shed 1 base and J shed 7 bases, with 22 bases lying between them. This CDR3 comprises 17 residues. The germline V gene encodes CDR1 SGHVS and CDR2 FQNEAQ. The CDR3 DNA sequence: TGTGCCAGCAGCTTAGGAGGATTTGGGGGTCCCGGGAGTGGCTACACCTTC. Translated: CASSLGGFGGPGSGYTF.

The genes are TRBV7-2 and TRBJ1-2; weak D call: TRBD1 (6 bases). Trimming removed 3 bases at V and 0 bases at J, with 11 bases between. The germline V gene encodes CDR1 SGHTA and CDR2 FQGNSA. The CDR3 extends over 15 amino acids. For the CDR3, the DNA is TGTGCCAGCAGCTTGGGGGCAAAAGCTAACTATGGCTACACCTTC. This encodes CASSLGAKANYGYTF. Filled out from reference TRBV7-2 and TRBJ1-2, the complete variable domain reads GAGVSQSPSNKVTEKGKDVELRCDPISGHTALYWYRQSLGQGLEFLIYFQGNSAPDKSGLPSDRFSAERTGGSVSTLTIQRTQQEDSAVYLCASSLGAKANYGYTFGSGTRLTVV.